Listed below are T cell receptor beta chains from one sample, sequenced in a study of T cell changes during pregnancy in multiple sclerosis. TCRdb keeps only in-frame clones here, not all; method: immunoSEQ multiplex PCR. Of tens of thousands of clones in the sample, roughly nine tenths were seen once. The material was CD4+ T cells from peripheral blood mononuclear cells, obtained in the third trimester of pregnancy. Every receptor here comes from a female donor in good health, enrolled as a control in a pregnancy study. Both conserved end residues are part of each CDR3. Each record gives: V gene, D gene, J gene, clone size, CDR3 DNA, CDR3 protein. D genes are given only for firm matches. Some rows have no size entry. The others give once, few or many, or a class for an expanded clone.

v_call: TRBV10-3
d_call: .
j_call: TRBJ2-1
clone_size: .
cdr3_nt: TGTGACCTCGCCCCAGGGGAGATCTCCTACAATGAGCAGTTCTTC
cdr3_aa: CDLAPGEISYNEQFF

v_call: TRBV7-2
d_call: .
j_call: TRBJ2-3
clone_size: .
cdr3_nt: TGTGCCAGCAGCCCCACGCTCCTAGCAAGCACAGATACGCAGTATTTT
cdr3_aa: CASSPTLLASTDTQYF

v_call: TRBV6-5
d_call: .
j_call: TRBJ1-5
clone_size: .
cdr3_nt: TGTGCCACCCGGAGGGGAGGTGGGAAACAGCCCCAGCATTTT
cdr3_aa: CATRRGGGKQPQHF

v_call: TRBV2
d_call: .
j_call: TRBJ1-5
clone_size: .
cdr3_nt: TGTGCCAGCAGTGAAGGCGCGAATCAGCCCCAGCATTTT
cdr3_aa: CASSEGANQPQHF

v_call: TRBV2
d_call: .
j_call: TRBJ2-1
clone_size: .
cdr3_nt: TGTGCCAGCAACCTATCGGGCAATGAGCAGTTCTTC
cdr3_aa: CASNLSGNEQFF

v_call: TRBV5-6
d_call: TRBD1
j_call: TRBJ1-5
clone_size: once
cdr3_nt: TGTGCCAGCAGCATCGTAGGACAGGGCAATCAGCCCCAGCATTTT
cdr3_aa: CASSIVGQGNQPQHF

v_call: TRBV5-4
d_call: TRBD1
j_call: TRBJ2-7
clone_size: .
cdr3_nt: TGTGCCAGCAGCTTGGGGGGGACAGGGTTCTACGAGCAGTACTTC
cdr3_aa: CASSLGGTGFYEQYF

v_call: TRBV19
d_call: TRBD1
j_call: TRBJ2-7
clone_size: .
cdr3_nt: TGTGCCAGTATGGTGACAGGGGGACCCTACGAGCAGTACTTC
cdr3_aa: CASMVTGGPYEQYF

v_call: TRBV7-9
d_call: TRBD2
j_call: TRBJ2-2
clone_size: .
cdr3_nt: TGTGCCAGCAGCCGGTCAAGCGGGATAAACACCGGGGAGCTGTTTTTT
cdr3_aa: CASSRSSGINTGELFF

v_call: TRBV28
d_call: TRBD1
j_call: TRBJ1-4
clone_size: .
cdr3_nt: TGTGCCAGCAGGAGAGGGACAGGGTTTAATGAAAAACTGTTTTTT
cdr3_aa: CASRRGTGFNEKLFF

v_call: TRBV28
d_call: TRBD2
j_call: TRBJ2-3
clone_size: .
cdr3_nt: TGTGCCAGCAGTACCGGGATAACCCTAGCGGGTTCGGATACGCAGTATTTT
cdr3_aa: CASSTGITLAGSDTQYF

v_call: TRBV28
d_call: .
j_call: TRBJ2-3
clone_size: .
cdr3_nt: TGTGCCAGCAGATTAGCGTTAGGCACAGATACGCAGTATTTT
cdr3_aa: CASRLALGTDTQYF

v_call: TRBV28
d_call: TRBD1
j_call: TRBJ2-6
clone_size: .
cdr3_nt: TGTGCCAGCAGTGGACAGGGAATCTCTGGGGCCAACGTCCTGACTTTC
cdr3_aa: CASSGQGISGANVLTF

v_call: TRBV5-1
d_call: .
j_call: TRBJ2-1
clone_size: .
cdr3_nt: TGCGCCAGCGGAAGCCCCAGGGTAAGGGGTTCCAATGAGCAGTTCTTC
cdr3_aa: CASGSPRVRGSNEQFF

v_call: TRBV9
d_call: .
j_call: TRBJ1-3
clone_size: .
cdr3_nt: TGTGCCAGCAGCGAATCGACAGGCACCTCTGGAAACACCATATATTTT
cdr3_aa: CASSESTGTSGNTIYF

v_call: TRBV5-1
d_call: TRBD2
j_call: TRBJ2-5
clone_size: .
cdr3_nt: TGCGCCAGCAGCTTGCCTCAATTAGCGGGAGGAAACCAAGAGACCCAGTACTTC
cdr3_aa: CASSLPQLAGGNQETQYF

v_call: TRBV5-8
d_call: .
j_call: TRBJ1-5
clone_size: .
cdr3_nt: TGTGCCAGCAGTCATGTCGCGGCTGGCAATCAGCCCCAGCATTTT
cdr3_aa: CASSHVAAGNQPQHF

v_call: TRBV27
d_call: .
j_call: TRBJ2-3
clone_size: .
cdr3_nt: TGTGCCAGCAGTTTATCCGAGACTAGAGGGACAGATACGCAGTATTTT
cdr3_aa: CASSLSETRGTDTQYF

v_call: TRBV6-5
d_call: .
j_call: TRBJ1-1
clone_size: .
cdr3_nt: TGTGCCAGCACCTCGGGGGGCCAAAACACTGAAGCTTTCTTT
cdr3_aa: CASTSGGQNTEAFF

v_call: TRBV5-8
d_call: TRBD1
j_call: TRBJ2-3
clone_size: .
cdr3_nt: TGTGCCAGCAGATCTGACAGGGAGAGATCAGATACGCAGTATTTT
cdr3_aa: CASRSDRERSDTQYF

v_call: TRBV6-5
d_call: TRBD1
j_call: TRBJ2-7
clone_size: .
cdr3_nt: TGTGCCAGCAGTTACTCTGGACAGGAGTCCTACGAGCAGTACTTC
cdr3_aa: CASSYSGQESYEQYF

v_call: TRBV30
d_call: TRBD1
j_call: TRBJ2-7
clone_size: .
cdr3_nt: TGTGCCTGGAGTGGGTCAGGGGGCGTTTTACACGAGCAGTACTTC
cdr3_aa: CAWSGSGGVLHEQYF

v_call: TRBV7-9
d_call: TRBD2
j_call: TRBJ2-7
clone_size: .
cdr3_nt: TGTGCCAGCAGCTTAGGGTTAGCGGGAGTCGAGCAGTACTTC
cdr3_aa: CASSLGLAGVEQYF

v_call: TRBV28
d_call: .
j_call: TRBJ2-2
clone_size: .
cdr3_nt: TGTGCCAGCAGTTTTCTTACCGGGGAGCTGTTTTTT
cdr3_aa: CASSFLTGELFF

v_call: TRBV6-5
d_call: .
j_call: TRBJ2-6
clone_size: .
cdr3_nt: TGTGCCAGCAGTTACGGGCCCTCTGGGGCCAACGTCCTGACTTTC
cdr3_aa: CASSYGPSGANVLTF

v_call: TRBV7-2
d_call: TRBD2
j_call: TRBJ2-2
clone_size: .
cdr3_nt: TGTGCCAGCAGCCTCGGAATAGCGGGAGGGCTTGGCGGGGAGCTGTTTTTT
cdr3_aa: CASSLGIAGGLGGELFF

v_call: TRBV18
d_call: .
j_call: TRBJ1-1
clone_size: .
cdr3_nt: TGTGCCAGCTCACCAGGACAGCTGAACACTGAAGCTTTCTTT
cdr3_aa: CASSPGQLNTEAFF

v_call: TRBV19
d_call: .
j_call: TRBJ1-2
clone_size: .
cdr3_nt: TGTGCCACAAGGACAGAAAACTATGGCTACACCTTC
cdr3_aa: CATRTENYGYTF

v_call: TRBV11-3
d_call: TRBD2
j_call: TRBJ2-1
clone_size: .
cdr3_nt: TGTGCCAGCAGCTTTACGAGCGGGAGCGTCTCCTACAATGAGCAGTTCTTC
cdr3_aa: CASSFTSGSVSYNEQFF

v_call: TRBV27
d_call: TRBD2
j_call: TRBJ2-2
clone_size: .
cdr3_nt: TGTGCCAGCAGTCGCTCTTTAGCGGGAGTTCCCGGGGAGCTGTTTTTT
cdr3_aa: CASSRSLAGVPGELFF

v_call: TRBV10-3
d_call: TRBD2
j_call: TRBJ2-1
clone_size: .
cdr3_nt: TGTGCCATCAGGGCGACTAGCGGGAACCACAATGAGCAGTTCTTC
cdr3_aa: CAIRATSGNHNEQFF

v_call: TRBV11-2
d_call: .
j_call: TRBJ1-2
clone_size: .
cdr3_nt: TGTGCCAGCAGCTTAGGCAGAAACTATGGCTACACCTTC
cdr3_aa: CASSLGRNYGYTF

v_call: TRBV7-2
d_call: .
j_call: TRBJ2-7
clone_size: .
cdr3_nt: TGTGCCAGCAGCCTCGTTAGACAGGCGAGCTACGAGCAGTACTTC
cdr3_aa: CASSLVRQASYEQYF

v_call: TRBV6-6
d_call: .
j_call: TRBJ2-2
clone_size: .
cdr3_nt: TGTGCCAGCAGGGGACTGCCGAACACCGGGGAGCTGTTTTTT
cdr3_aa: CASRGLPNTGELFF

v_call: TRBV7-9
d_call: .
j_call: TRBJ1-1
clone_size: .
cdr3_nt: TGTGCCAGCAGAGAGGAGGGGCCGCCGAACACTGAAGCTTTCTTT
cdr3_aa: CASREEGPPNTEAFF

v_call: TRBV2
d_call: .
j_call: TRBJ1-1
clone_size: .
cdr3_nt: TGTGCCAGCAGTACGGACCGGGGGTACACTGAAGCTTTCTTT
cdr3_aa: CASSTDRGYTEAFF

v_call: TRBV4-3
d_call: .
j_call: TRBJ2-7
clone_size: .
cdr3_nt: TGCGCCAGCAGCCAAGAAATAAGACTAGTGACGGGCGAGCAGTACTTC
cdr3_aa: CASSQEIRLVTGEQYF

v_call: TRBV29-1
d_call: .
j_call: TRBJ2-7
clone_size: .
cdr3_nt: TGCAGCGTTGGACGACTAGACTTGGTGGGTGAGCAGTACTTC
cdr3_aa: CSVGRLDLVGEQYF

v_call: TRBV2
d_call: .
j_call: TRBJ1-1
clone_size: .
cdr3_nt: TGTGCCAGCAGTGTGCGAGGGGGGAACACTGAAGCTTTCTTT
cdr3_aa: CASSVRGGNTEAFF

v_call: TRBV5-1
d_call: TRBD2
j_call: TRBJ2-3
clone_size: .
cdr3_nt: TGCGCCAGCAGCCCTGGGACTAGCGGGGCCCAGGATACGCAGTATTTT
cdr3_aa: CASSPGTSGAQDTQYF

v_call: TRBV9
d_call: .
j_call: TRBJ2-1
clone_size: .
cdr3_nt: TGTGCCAGCAGCGCACGTATAGCAGCGGGACATCAATACAATGAGCAGTTCTTC
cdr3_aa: CASSARIAAGHQYNEQFF

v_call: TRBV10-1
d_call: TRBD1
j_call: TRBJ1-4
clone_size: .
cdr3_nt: TGCGCCAGCAGTGCACAGGGGAATAATGAAAAACTGTTTTTT
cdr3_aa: CASSAQGNNEKLFF

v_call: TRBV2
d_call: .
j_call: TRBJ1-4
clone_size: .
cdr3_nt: TGTGCCAGCAGTGACCTTGAGGGTGCTAATGAAAAACTGTTTTTT
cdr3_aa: CASSDLEGANEKLFF

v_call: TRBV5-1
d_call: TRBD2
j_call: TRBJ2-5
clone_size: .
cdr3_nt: TGCGCCAGCAGGAAAGGCGGCGGGGGAGGAGGAGAGACCCAGTACTTC
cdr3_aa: CASRKGGGGGGETQYF

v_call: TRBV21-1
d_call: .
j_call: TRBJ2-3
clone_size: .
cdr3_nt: TGTGCCAGCAGGAATAAACTAGATTCCGAAACAGATACGCAGTATTTT
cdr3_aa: CASRNKLDSETDTQYF

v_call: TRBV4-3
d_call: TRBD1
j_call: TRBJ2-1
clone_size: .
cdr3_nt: TGCGCCAGCAGCCGGACAGGGAGAAATGAGCAGTTCTTC
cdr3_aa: CASSRTGRNEQFF

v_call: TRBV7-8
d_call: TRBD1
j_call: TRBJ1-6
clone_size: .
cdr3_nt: TGTGCCAGCAGCTCAGGCCCGGGGACAGGGTATAATTCACCCCTCCACTTT
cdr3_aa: CASSSGPGTGYNSPLHF

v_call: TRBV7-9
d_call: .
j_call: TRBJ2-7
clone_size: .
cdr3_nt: TGTGCCAGCAGTTCCCTGAGGGGGAGGGGAACGTCCTCCTACGAGCAGTACTTC
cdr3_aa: CASSSLRGRGTSSYEQYF

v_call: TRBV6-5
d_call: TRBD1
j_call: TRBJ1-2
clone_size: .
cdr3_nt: TGTGCCAGCAGGCTTACAGGGGGCTCTACCTATGGCTACACCTTC
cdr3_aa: CASRLTGGSTYGYTF

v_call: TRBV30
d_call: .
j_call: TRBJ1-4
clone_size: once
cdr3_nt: TGTGCCTGGAAGAATAAGGGAGGGGAAAAACTGTTTTTT
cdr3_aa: CAWKNKGGEKLFF

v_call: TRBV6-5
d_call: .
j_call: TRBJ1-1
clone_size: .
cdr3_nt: TGTGCCAGCAAAGGGGCGGAAAGGGATTTCTTT
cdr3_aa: CASKGAERDFF

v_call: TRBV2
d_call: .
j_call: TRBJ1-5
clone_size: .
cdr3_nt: TGTGCCAGCATGTTCTACAGCAATCAGCCCCAGCATTTT
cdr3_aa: CASMFYSNQPQHF